Sequencing of this T cell receptor beta chain was carried out in a study of T cell responses to AZD1222 COVID-19 vaccine. CDR1 is MNHEY and CDR2 is SMNVEV in the germline V gene (reference sequence). The CDR3 consists of 13 residues. Between the trimmed V and J ends, which lost 3 bases and 4 bases, there was a span of 7 bases. Method: immunoSEQ multiplex PCR; TCRdb's copy keeps in-frame clones and lacks some. The sample shows about 96,000 clones, under 90% of them seen only once. Note on this clone: Its cognate antigen is unknown.

Study-wide findings and caveats: The donors showed a predominance of white British ancestry and of females, with possible underestimation of clonal diversity.

V usage is TRBV27 and J usage is TRBJ1-5; D gene ambiguous. This clonotype was obtained from an adult in good health. The material was peripheral blood, obtained on day 0 of AZD1222 vaccination. CDR3 sequence: CASSFGGNQPQHF. In nucleotides, the CDR3 is TGTGCCAGCAGTTTCGGCGGGAATCAGCCCCAGCATTTT.